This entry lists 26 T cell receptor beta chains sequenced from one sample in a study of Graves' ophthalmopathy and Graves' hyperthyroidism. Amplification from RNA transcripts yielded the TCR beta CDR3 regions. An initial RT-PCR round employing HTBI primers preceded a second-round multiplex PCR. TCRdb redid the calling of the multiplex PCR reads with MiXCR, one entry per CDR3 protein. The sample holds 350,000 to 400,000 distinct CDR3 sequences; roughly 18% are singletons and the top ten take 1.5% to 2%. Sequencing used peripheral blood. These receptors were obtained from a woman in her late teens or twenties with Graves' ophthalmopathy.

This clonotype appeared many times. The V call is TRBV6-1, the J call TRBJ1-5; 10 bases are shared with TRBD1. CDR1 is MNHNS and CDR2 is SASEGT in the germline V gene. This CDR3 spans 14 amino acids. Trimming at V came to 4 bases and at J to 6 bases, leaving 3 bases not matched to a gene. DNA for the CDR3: TGTGCCAGCAGTGGACAGGGGGCTGGTCAGCCCCAGCATTTT. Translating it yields CASSGQGAGQPQHF.

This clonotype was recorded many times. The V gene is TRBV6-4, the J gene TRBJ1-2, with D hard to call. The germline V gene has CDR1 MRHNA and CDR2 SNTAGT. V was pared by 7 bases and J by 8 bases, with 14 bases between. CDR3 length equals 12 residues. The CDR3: CASTSEGSGYTF. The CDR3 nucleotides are TGTGCCAGCACCTCCGAGGGAAGCGGCTACACCTTC.

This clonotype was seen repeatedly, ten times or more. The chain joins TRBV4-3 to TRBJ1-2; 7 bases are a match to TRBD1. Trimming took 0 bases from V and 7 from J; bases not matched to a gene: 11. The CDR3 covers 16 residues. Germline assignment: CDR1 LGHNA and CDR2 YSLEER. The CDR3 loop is CASSQDIEGASSGYTF. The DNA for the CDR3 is TGCGCCAGCAGCCAAGATATCGAGGGGGCTAGCTCTGGCTACACCTTC.

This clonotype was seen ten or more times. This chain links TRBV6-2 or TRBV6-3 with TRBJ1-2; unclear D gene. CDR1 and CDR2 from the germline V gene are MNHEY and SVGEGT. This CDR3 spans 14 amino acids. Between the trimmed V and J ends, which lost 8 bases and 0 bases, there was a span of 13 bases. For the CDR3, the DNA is TGTGCCAGCCATCGGTCAGGAGCTAACTATGGCTACACCTTC. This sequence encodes CASHRSGANYGYTF.

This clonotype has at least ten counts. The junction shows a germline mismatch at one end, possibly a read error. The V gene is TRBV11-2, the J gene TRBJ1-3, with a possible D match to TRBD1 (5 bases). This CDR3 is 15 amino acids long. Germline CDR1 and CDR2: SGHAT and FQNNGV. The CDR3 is CASTNSLMGVNAIYF. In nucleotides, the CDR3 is TGTGCCAGCACCAATAGCCTAATGGGGGTAAACGCCATATATTTT.

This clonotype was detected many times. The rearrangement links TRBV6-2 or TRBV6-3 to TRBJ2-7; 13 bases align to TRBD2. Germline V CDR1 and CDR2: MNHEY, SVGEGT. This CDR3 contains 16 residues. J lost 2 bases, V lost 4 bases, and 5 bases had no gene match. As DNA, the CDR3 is TGTGCCAGCAGTTCCCGACTAGCGGGGGGACCCTACGAGCAGTACTTC. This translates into CASSSRLAGGPYEQYF.

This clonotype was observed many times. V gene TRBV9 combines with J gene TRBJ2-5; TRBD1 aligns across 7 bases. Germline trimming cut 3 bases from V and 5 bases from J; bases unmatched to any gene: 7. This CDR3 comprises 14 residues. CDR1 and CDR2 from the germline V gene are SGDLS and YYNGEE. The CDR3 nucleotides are TGTGCCAGCAGCGGGGACAGAAGCCAGGAGACCCAGTACTTC. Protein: CASSGDRSQETQYF.

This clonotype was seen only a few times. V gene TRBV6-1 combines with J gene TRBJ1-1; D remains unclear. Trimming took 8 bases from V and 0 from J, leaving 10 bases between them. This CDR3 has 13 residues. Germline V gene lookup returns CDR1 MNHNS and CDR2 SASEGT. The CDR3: CASLGSLNTEAFF. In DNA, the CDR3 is TGTGCCAGCCTGGGATCCCTGAACACTGAAGCTTTCTTT.

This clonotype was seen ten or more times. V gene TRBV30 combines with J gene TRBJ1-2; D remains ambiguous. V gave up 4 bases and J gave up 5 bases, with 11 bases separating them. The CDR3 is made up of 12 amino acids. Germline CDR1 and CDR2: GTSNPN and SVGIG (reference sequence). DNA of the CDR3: TGTGCCTGGAAGTCGATAGGTTATGGCTACACCTTC. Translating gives CAWKSIGYGYTF.

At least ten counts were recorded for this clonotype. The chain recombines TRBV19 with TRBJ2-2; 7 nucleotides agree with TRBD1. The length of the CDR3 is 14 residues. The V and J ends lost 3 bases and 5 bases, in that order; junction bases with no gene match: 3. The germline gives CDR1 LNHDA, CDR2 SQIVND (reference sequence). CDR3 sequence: CASSITGATGELFF. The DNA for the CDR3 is TGTGCCAGTAGTATCACAGGGGCGACCGGGGAGCTGTTTTTT. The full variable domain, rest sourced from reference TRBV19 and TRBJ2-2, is DGGITQSPKYLFRKEGQNVTLSCEQNLNHDAMYWYRQDPGQGLRLIYYSQIVNDFQKGDIAEGYSVSREKKESFPLTVTSAQKNPTAFYLCASSITGATGELFFGEGSRLTVL.

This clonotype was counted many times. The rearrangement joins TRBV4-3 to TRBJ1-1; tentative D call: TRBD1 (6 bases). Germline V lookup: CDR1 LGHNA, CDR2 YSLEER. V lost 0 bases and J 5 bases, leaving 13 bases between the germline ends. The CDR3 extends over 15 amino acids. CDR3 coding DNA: TGCGCCAGCAGCCAAGATCCGGGGGCCTGGACTGAAGCTTTCTTT. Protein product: CASSQDPGAWTEAFF.

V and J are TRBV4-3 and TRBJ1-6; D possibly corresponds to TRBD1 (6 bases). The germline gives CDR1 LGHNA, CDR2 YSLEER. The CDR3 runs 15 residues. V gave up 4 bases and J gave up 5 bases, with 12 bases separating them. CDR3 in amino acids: CASSLIAGDNSPLHF. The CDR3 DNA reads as TGCGCCAGCAGCCTCATCGCAGGGGATAATTCACCCCTCCACTTT.

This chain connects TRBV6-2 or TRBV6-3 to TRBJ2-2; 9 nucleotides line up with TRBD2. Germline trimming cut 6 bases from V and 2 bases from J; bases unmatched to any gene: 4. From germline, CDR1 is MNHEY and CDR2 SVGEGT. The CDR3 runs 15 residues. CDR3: CASSQTSGNTGELFF. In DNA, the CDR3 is TGTGCCAGCAGCCAGACTAGCGGCAACACCGGGGAGCTGTTTTTT.

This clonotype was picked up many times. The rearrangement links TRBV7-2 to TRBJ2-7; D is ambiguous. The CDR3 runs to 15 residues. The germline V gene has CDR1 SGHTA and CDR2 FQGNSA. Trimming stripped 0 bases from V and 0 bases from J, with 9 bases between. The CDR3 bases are TGTGCCAGCAGCTTAGCGATAGGTAGCTCCTACGAGCAGTACTTC. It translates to CASSLAIGSSYEQYF.

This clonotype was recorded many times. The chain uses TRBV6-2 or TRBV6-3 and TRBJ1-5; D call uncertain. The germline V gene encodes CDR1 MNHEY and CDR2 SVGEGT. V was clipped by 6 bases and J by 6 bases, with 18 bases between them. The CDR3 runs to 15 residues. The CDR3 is CASRLYPNGGQPQHF. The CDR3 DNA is TGTGCCAGCAGACTATACCCCAATGGCGGTCAGCCCCAGCATTTT.

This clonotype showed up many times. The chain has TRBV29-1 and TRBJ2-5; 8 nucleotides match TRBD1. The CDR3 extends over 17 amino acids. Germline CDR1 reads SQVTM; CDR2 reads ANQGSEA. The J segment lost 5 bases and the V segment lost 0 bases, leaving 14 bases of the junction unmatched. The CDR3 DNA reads TGCAGCGTTGAAGACATAGCGCCAGGGGGCCGGGAGGAGACCCAGTACTTC. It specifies CSVEDIAPGGREETQYF. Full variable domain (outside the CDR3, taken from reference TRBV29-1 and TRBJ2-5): SAVISQKPSRDICQRGTSLTIQCQVDSQVTMMFWYRQQPGQSLTLIATANQGSEATYESGFVIDKFPISRPNLTFSTLTVSNMSPEDSSIYLCSVEDIAPGGREETQYFGPGTRLLVL.

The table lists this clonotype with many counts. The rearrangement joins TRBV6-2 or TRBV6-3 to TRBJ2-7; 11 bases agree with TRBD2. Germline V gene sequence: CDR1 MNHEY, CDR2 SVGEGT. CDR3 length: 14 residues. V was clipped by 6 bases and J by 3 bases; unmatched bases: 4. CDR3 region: CASRGLAGYYEQYF. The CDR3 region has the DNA TGTGCCAGCAGAGGACTAGCGGGCTACTACGAGCAGTACTTC.

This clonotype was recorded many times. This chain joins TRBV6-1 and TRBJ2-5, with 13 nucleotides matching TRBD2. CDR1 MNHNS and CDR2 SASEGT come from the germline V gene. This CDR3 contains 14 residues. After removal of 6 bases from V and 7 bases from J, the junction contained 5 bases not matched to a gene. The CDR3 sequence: CASSAGLAGVTQYF. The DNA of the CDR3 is TGTGCCAGCAGCGCCGGACTAGCGGGAGTGACCCAGTACTTC.

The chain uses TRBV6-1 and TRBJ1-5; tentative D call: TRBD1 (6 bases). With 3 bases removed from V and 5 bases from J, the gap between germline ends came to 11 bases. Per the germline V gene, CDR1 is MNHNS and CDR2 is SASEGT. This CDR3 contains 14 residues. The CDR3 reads CASSEGRGYQPQHF. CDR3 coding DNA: TGTGCCAGCAGTGAGGGGAGGGGGTATCAGCCCCAGCATTTT.

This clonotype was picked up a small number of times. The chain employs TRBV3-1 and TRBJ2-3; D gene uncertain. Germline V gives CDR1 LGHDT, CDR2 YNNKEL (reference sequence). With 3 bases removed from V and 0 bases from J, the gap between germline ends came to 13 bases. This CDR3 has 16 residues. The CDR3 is CASSHFSTASTDTQYF. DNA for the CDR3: TGTGCCAGCAGCCATTTCAGTACTGCTAGCACAGATACGCAGTATTTT.

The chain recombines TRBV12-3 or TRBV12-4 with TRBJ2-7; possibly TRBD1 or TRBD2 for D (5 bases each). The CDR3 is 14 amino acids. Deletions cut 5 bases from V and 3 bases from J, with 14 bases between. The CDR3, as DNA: TGTGCCAGCAGTACCGGGACCGACGGCTACGAGCAGTACTTC. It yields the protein CASSTGTDGYEQYF.

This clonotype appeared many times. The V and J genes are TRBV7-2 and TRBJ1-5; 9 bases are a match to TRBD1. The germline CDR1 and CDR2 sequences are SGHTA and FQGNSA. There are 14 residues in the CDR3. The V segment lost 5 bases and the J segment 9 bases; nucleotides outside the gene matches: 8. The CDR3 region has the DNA TGTGCCAGCAGCCCGACGACAGGGGGGCGGCCCCAGCATTTT. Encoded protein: CASSPTTGGRPQHF.

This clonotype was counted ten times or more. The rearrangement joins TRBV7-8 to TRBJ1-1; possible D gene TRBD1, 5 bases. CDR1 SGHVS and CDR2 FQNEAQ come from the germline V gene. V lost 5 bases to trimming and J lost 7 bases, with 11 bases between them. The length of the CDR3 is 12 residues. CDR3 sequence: CASSPGHIEAFF. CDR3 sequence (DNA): TGTGCCAGCAGCCCCGGACACATTGAAGCTTTCTTT.

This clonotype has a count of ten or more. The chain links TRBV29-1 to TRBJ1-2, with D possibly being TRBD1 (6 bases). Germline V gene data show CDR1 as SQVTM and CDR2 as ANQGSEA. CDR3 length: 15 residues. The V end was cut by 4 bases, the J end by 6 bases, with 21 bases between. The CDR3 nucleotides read TGCAGCGTTGTTCTTACCCCTAAGACAGGCCATGGCTACACCTTC. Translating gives CSVVLTPKTGHGYTF.

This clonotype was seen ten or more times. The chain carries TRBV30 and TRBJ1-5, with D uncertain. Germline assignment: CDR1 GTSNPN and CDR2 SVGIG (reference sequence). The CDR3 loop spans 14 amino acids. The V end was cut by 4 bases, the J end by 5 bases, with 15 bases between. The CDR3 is CAWTRTGFDQPQHF. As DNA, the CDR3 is TGTGCCTGGACCCGGACGGGTTTTGATCAGCCCCAGCATTTT.

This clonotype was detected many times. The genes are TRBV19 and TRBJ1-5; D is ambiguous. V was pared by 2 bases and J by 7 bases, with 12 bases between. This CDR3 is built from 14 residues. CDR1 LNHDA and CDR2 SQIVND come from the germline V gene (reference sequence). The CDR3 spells CASSISRGSQPQHF. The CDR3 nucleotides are TGTGCCAGTAGTATATCCCGTGGTTCCCAGCCCCAGCATTTT. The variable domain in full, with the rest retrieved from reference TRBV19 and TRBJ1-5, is DGGITQSPKYLFRKEGQNVTLSCEQNLNHDAMYWYRQDPGQGLRLIYYSQIVNDFQKGDIAEGYSVSREKKESFPLTVTSAQKNPTAFYLCASSISRGSQPQHFGDGTRLSIL.